The sequence of this T cell receptor (beta chain) was determined in a study of blood T cell repertoires in COVID-19. Study context: Specimens from acute and convalescent COVID-19 originated in the United States, Italy and Spain. PBMCs, B-cell-depleted T cells, or T cells provided the cDNA or gDNA that made up the material.

Authors' data handling: Scientists estimated how many nucleated cells there were by amplifying reference gene primers. Sequenced by immunoSEQ multiplex PCR; TCRdb stores in-frame clones only, minus some. V and J calls and clone size follow that table, whereas D and trimming were derived from the DNA. The sample holds 200,000 to 250,000 clones, roughly 82% seen once. Germline V gene sequence: CDR1 SGHRS, CDR2 YFSETQ. The CDR3 is 12 residues long. Trimming pared 0 bases from V and 13 bases from J, leaving 8 bases between. The receptor was isolated from a woman in her 70s with acute or convalescent COVID-19. The sample taken for sequencing was peripheral blood. The chain joins TRBV5-1 to TRBJ1-6; D gene uncertain. CDR3 bases: TGCGCCAGCAGCTTGGGGCAGGCTCCCCTCCACTTT. This sequence encodes CASSLGQAPLHF.